Reported below is one T cell receptor (beta chain). Its antigen is still unknown. Sequencing used immunoSEQ multiplex PCR; TCRdb keeps in-frame clones, though not all of them. The sample contains approximately 58,000 clones, roughly 87% of which appear only once. This record comes from a study of PD-L1 blockade in urothelial cancer. Study context: Patients began atezolizumab, 1,200 mg intravenously every 3 weeks, in about 2014. Blood analyses occurred 3 weeks (second dose) and 6 weeks post treatment start. Counts from blood samples showed a median of roughly 150,000 T cells.

The V end lost 0 bases, the J end lost 1 base, and 10 bases lay between the germline ends. CDR1 is SGHRS, CDR2 YFSETQ, per germline. The CDR3 contains 15 residues. Overall study findings and caveats: Pretreatment peripheral blood TCR clonality that fell below the median predicted better survival among the patients studied.

This chain links TRBV5-1 with TRBJ1-1, with D possibly TRBD1 on 6 matching bases. This sequence originates from a man aged 65 to 85 with urothelial cancer. The sequences come from PBMCs, collected around atezolizumab (anti-PD-L1) treatment. The CDR3 DNA follows: TGCGCCAGCAGCTTGGGTTTAGGGGGGAACACTGAAGCTTTCTTT. Encoded protein: CASSLGLGGNTEAFF.